This T cell receptor (beta chain) was identified in a study of CD8 T cells in Susac syndrome (dated by TCRdb to 2018 to 2020). Study-wide context: The study used repertoire sequencing to test whether antigen drove CD8+ T cell activation and differentiation in Susac syndrome. CD8+ T cell repertoire clonality was compared between about a dozen healthy donors, roughly 14 Susac syndrome patients and 15 multiple sclerosis patients. Summary of the overall study and its limitations: The study acknowledged that relatively few individuals were included in the TCR sequencing and HLA analysis.

Peripheral blood CD8+ and CD4+ T cells from healthy donors, Susac syndrome patients and multiple sclerosis patients were profiled using high-throughput TCR beta sequencing. Healthy donors were included as age- and sex-matched controls. Bulk CD8+ and CD4+ T cells were purified by magnetic negative isolation, while CD8+ TEMRA cells were enriched using FACS. Blood was drawn into EDTA tubes, processed within 24 hours, and PBMCs were isolated by density gradient centrifugation. PBMCs intended for TCR sequencing were frozen in liquid nitrogen and were later thawed in a 37 degrees C water bath. The sorted or isolated CD4+, CD8+ and CD8+ TEMRA cells reached a purity of at least 90%. RNA was extracted using the RNeasy kit, and roughly 0.45 to 1 ug of the RNA was reverse transcribed with random hexamers. TCR beta CDR3 regions were amplified with the immunoSEQ multiplex PCR assay covering 54 Vbeta and 13 Jbeta segments. Bias from PCR amplification was corrected by using a synthetic template baseline for primer optimization and for computational correction. The original pipeline was this. Reads were annotated to V, D and J genes according to IMGT and were analyzed with immunoSEQ Analyzer, with only productive sequences retained. Clonality was computed as one minus Shannon entropy normalized by log2 of the number of productive unique sequences. Public and private clones were assessed among the 100 most prevalent clones of each patient and control. Clones were defined as Susac-specific if absent from the healthy and MS cohorts, from around 1,100 published viral clones and from other ImmuneACCESS disease sequences. TCRdb trimmed public reads at Q25 via fastp, called clones via MiXCR and kept in-frame beta chains. Rows matching on CDR3 protein sequence are summarized as one entry with the most common DNA and genes. TCRdb's processing, not the study's, gives the V and J calls here. For this sample there are 110,000 to 150,000 distinct CDR3 sequences; over 85% appear just once. Approximately 0.3% of the sample belongs to the ten largest clones.

About this clonotype itself: Its antigen has not been determined. The input lacks base qualities; no much larger clone sits a single base away.

V and J lose 10 bases and 2 bases, and a span of 12 bases separates them. CDR1 MNHEY and CDR2 SVGAGI were looked up in the germline V gene. From its cysteine to its phenylalanine, the CDR3 spans 12 amino acids. The kept DNA is CDR3 alone, 36 bases in frame from the first base. Input material: CD8+ T cells from PBMCs. The sequence joins TRBV6-5 to TRBJ2-7; a tentative D call is TRBD2 (6 bases match). The sequence came from a human donor in good health. The sequenced DNA: TGTGCCACCGAGGAGGGACCCTACGAGCAGTACTTC. The translation is CATEEGPYEQYF.